This TCR beta chain was sequenced in a study of T cell changes during pregnancy in multiple sclerosis. Per the germline V gene, CDR1 is SGHAT and CDR2 is FQNNGV. Trimming pared 10 bases from V and 5 bases from J, leaving 9 bases between. This CDR3 region has 10 residues. Here immunoSEQ multiplex PCR was the method, and the copy in TCRdb shows in-frame clones only, minus some. Here the sample spans about 59,000 clones, roughly 94% being singletons. This sequence originates from a female donor with multiple sclerosis, enrolled in a pregnancy study. Source: CD8+ T cells from peripheral blood mononuclear cells, taken after pregnancy. The chain combines TRBV11-2 with TRBJ2-7; D remains unclear. CDR3 loop: CATPLHEQYF. The CDR3 DNA is TGTGCCACCCCCCTCCACGAGCAGTACTTC.